This TCR beta chain appears in the sequencing data of a study of cytotoxic CD8 clonotypes in ibrutinib-treated CLL. About the research overall: For this cohort, patients were about a dozen relapsed/refractory and some 15 treatment-naive, while 17 were IGHV unmutated. Investigators reported some 24 partial and 2 complete responses; after median roughly 65 months, 14 patients remained remitted and about twelve progressed.

Points on this clone: Its antigen is unknown.

The assay was immunoSEQ multiplex PCR, and TCRdb's table has in-frame clones only and misses some. The top ten clones hold 3.8% of a sample with thousands of clones, more than 60% of them seen once. This CDR3 has 19 residues. CDR1 is SGHAT and CDR2 is FQDESV in the germline V gene (reference sequence). V was pared by 5 bases and J by 3 bases, with 20 bases of the junction left unmatched. Study-wide findings and caveats: While tracking circulating CD8+ T-cell counts, baseline clonality exceeded that of age-matched healthy donors. Once treatment began, public clonotypes, which were uncommon, contracted or stayed stable.

J is TRBJ2-5 and V is TRBV11-1; 8 bases line up with TRBD1. The material was PBMCs, obtained before ibrutinib treatment. The TCR originated in a human donor with chronic lymphocytic leukemia. For the CDR3, the DNA is TGTGCCAGCAGCAAAAATACAGGGGGTAGGTCGAGGGGAGAAGAGACCCAGTACTTC. This translates into CASSKNTGGRSRGEETQYF.